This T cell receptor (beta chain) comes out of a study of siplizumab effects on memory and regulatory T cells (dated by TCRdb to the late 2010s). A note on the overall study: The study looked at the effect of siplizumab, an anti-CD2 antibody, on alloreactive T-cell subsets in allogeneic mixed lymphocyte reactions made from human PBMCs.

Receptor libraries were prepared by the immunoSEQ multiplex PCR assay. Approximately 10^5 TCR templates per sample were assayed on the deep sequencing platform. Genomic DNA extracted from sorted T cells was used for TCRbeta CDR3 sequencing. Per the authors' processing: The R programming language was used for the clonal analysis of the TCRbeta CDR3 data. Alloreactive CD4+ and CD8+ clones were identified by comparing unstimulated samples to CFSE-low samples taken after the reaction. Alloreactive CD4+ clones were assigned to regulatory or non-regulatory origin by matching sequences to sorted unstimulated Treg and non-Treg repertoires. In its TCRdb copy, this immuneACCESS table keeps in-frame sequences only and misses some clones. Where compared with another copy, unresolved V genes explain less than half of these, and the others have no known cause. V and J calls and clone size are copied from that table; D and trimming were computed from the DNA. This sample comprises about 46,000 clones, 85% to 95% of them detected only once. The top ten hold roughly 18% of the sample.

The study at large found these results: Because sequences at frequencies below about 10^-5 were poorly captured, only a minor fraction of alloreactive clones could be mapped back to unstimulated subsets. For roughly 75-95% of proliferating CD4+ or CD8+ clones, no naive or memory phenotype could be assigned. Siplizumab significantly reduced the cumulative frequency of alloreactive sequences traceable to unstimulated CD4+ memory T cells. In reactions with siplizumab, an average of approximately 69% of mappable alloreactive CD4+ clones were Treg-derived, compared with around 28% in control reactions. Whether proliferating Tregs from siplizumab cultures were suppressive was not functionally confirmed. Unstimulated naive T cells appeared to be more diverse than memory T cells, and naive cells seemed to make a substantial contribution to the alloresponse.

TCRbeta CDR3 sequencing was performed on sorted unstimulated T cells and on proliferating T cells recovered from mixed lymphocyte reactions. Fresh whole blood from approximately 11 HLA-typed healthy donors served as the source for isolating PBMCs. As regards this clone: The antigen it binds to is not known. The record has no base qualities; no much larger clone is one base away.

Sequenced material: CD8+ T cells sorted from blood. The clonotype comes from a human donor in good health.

The CDR3 has the sequence CASSVATAGIEQFF. The DNA reads as follows: TGTGCCAGCAGCGTAGCCACGGCAGGGATTGAGCAGTTCTTC. The rearrangement joined TRBV9 to TRBJ2-1, with TRBD1 as a weak D call on 5 bases. The CDR3 covers 14 residues, taking in both the cysteine and the phenylalanine. Here the CDR3 DNA is all that survives: 42 bases in frame from base 1. The germline V gene provides CDR1 SGDLS and CDR2 YYNGEE. V lost 0 bases and J lost 9 bases; the stretch between them is 13 bases long.